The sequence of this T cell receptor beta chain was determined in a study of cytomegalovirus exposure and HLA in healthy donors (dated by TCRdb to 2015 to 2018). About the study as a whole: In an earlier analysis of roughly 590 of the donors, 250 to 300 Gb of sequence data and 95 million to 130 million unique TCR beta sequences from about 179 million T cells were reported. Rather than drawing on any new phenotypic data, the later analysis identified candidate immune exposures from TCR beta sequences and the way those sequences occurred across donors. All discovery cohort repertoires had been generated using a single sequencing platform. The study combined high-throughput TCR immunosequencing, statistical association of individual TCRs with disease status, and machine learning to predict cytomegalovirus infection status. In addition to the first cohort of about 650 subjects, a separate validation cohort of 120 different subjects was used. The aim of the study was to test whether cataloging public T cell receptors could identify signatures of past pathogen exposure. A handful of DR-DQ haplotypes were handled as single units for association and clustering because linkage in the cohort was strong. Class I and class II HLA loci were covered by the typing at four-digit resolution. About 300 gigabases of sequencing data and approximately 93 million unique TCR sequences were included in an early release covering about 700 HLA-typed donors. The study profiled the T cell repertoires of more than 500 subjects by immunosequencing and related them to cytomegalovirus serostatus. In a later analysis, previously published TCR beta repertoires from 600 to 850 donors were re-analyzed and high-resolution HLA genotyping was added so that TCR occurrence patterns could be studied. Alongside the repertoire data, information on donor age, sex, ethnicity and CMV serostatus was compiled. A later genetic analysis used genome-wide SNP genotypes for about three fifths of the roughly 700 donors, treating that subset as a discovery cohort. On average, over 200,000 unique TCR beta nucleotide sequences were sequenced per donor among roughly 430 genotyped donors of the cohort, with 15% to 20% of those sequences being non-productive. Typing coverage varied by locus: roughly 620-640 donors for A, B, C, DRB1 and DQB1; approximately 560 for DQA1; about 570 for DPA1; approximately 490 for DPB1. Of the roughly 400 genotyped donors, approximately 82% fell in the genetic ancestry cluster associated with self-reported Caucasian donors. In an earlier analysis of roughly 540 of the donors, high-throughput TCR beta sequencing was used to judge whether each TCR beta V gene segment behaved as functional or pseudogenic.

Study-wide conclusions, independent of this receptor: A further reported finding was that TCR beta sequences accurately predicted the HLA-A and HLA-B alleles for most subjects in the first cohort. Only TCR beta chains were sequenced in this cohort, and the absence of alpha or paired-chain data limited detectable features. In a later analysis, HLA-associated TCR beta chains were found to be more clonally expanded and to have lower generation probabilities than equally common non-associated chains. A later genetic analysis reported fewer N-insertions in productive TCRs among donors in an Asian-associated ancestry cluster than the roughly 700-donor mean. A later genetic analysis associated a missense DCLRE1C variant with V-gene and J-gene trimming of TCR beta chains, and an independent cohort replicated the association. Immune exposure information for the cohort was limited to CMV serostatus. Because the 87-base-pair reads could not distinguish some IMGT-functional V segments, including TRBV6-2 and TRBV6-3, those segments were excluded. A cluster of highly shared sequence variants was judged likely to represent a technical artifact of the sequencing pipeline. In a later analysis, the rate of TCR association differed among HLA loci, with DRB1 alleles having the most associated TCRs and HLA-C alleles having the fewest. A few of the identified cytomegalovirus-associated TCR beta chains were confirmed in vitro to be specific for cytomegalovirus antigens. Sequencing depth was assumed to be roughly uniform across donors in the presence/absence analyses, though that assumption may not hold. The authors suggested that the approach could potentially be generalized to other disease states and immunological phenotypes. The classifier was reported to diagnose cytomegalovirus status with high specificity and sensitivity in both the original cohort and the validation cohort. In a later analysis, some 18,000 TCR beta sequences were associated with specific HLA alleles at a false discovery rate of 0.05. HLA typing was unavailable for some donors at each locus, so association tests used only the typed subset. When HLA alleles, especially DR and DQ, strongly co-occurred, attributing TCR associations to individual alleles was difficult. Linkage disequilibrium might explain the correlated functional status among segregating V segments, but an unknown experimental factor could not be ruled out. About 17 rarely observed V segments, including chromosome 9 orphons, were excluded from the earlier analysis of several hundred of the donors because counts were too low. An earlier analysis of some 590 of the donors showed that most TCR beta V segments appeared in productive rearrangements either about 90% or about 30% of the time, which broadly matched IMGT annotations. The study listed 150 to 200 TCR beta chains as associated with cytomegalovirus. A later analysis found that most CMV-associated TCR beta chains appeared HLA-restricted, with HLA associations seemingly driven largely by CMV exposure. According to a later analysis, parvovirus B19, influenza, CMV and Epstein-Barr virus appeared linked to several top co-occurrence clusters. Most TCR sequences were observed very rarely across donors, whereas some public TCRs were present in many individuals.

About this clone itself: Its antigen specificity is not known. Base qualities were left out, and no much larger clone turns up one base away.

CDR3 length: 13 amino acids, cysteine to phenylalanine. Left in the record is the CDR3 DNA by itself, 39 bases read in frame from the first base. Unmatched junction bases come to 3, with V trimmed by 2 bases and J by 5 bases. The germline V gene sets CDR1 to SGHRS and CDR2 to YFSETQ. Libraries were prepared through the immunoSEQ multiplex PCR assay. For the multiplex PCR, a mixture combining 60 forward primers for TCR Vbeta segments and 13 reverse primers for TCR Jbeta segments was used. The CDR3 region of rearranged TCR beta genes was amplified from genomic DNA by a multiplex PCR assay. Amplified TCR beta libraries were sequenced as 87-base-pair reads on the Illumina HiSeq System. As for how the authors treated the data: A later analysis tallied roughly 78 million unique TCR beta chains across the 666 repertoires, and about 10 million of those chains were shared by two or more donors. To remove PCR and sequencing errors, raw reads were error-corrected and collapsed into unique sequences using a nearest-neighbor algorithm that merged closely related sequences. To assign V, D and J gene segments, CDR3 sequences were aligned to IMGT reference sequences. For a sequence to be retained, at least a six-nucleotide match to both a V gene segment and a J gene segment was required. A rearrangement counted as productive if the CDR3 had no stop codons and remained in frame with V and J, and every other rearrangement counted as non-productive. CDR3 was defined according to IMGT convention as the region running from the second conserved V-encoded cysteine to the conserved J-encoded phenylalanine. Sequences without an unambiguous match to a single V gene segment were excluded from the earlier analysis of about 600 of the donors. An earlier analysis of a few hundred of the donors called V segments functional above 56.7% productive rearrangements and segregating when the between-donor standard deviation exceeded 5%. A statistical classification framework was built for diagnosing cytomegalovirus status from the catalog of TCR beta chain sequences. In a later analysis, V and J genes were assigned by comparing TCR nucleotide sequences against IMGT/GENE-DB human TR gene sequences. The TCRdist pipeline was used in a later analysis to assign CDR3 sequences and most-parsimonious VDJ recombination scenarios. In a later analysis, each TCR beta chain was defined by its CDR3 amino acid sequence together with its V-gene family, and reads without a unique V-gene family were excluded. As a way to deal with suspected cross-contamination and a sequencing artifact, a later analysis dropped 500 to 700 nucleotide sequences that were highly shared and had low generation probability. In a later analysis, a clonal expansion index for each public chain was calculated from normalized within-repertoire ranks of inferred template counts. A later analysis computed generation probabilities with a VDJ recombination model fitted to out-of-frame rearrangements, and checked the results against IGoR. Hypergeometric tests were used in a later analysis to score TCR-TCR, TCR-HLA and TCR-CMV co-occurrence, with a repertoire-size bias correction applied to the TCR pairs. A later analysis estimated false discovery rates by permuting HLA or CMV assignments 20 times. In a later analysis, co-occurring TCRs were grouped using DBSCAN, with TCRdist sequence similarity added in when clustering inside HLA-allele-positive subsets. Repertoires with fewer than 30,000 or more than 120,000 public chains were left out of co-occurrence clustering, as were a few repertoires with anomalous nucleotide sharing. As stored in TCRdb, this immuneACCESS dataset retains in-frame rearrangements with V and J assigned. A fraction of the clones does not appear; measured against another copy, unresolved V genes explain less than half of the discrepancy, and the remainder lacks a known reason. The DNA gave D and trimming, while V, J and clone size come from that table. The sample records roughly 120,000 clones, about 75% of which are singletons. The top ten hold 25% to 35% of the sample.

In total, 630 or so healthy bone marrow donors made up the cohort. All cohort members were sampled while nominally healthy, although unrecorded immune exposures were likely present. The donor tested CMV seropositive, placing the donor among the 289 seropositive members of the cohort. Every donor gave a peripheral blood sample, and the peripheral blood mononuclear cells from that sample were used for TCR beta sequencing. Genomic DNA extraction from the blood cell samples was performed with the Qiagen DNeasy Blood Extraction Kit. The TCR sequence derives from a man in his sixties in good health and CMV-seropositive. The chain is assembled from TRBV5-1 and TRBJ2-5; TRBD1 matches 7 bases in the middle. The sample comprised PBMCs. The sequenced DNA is TGCGCCAGCAGCTTACAGGGGAAGGAGACCCAGTACTTC. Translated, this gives CASSLQGKETQYF.